Listed below are T cell receptor beta chains from one sample, sequenced in a study of identical twins. TCRdb fed the 5' RACE reads into MiXCR, producing one record per CDR3 protein. The data contain around 1.7 million distinct CDR3 sequences, roughly 35% of them singletons. The material sequenced was cord blood. These receptors were obtained from a newborn girl in good health. The CDR3 runs from the conserved cysteine through the conserved F or W. A D gene is named only where the DNA matches it firmly. Only part of the rows carry a size: once, few, many, or a class if the clone is expanded.

V: TRBV5-4; J: TRBJ2-7; D: .; size: .; CDR3: CASSYGDHSYEQYF; DNA: TGTGCCAGCAGCTATGGAGACCATTCCTACGAGCAGTACTTC
V: TRBV12-3/TRBV12-4; J: TRBJ2-3; D: TRBD2; size: few; CDR3: CASSLRASGSDTQYF; DNA: TGTGCCAGCAGTTTGAGGGCTAGCGGGAGCGATACGCAGTATTTT
V: TRBV6-2/TRBV6-3; J: TRBJ2-5; D: TRBD2; size: few; CDR3: CASSYSSLGGKETQYF; DNA: TGTGCCAGCAGTTACTCGAGTCTCGGGGGGAAAGAGACCCAGTACTTC
V: TRBV9; J: TRBJ2-5; D: .; size: .; CDR3: CASSGGGSQETQYF; DNA: TGTGCCAGCAGCGGGGGCGGATCCCAAGAGACCCAGTACTTC
V: TRBV9; J: TRBJ2-7; D: .; size: many; CDR3: CASSVTRGSYEQYF; DNA: TGTGCCAGCAGCGTCACTAGAGGGTCTTACGAGCAGTACTTC
V: TRBV20-1; J: TRBJ2-3; D: .; size: .; CDR3: CSAMGGATDTQYF; DNA: TGCAGTGCTATGGGGGGGGCCACAGATACGCAGTATTTT
V: TRBV2; J: TRBJ1-2; D: .; size: .; CDR3: CASSEAVRGPGYTF; DNA: TGTGCCAGCAGTGAAGCGGTCAGGGGTCCCGGCTACACCTTC
V: TRBV2; J: TRBJ2-3; D: .; size: .; CDR3: CASIPRVGAYTDTQYF; DNA: TGTGCCAGCATCCCGCGGGTGGGGGCTTACACAGATACGCAGTATTTT
V: TRBV12-3/TRBV12-4; J: TRBJ2-7; D: .; size: many; CDR3: CASSSSGFSYEQYF; DNA: TGTGCCAGCAGTTCCTCGGGGTTCTCCTACGAGCAGTACTTC
V: TRBV5-1; J: TRBJ2-1; D: TRBD2; size: .; CDR3: CASSVRTGGDNEQFF; DNA: TGCGCCAGCAGCGTGAGGACGGGGGGGGATAATGAGCAGTTCTTC
V: TRBV3-1; J: TRBJ2-3; D: TRBD1; size: few; CDR3: CASSLRTGARDTQYF; DNA: TGTGCCAGCAGCCTCAGGACAGGGGCCAGAGATACGCAGTATTTT
V: TRBV28; J: TRBJ2-1; D: TRBD2; size: .; CDR3: CASSLFGTSGRSSCNEQFF; DNA: TGTGCCAGCAGTTTATTTGGGACTAGCGGGAGGAGCTCCTGCAATGAGCAGTTCTTC
V: TRBV10-3; J: TRBJ2-5; D: TRBD1; size: few; CDR3: CAISRTGIETQYF; DNA: TGTGCCATCAGCCGGACAGGTATAGAGACCCAGTACTTC
V: TRBV28; J: TRBJ2-7; D: .; size: .; CDR3: CASHNPGSHEQYF; DNA: TGTGCCAGCCATAATCCAGGGAGCCACGAGCAGTACTTC
V: TRBV7-9; J: TRBJ1-2; D: TRBD1; size: .; CDR3: CASSLPDRGSYGYTF; DNA: TGTGCCAGCAGCTTACCGGACAGGGGTTCCTATGGCTACACCTTC
V: TRBV2; J: TRBJ1-6; D: .; size: .; CDR3: CASRALRTPLHF; DNA: TGTGCCAGCAGGGCCCTCAGGACACCCCTCCACTTT
V: TRBV5-1; J: TRBJ2-5; D: .; size: few; CDR3: CASRVGLKETQYF; DNA: TGCGCCAGCAGAGTAGGGCTTAAAGAGACCCAGTACTTC
V: TRBV29-1; J: TRBJ2-2; D: TRBD1; size: few; CDR3: CSVGPGTANTGELFF; DNA: TGCAGCGTGGGGCCCGGGACAGCGAACACCGGGGAGCTGTTTTTT
V: TRBV7-2; J: TRBJ2-1; D: .; size: few; CDR3: CASSLGGTKQFF; DNA: TGTGCCAGCAGCTTAGGAGGGACAAAGCAGTTCTTC
V: TRBV29-1; J: TRBJ2-4; D: TRBD1; size: many; CDR3: CRRRGPKNIQYF; DNA: TGCAGACGCAGGGGGCCCAAAAACATTCAGTACTTC
V: TRBV4-2; J: TRBJ2-3; D: .; size: .; CDR3: CASSQVVQGRTGTDTQYF; DNA: TGTGCCAGCAGCCAAGTCGTCCAGGGCCGCACCGGCACAGATACGCAGTATTTT
V: TRBV20-1; J: TRBJ2-5; D: TRBD2; size: .; CDR3: CSARERGLAGADFSYNEQYF; DNA: TGCAGTGCTAGAGAAAGGGGACTAGCGGGGGCCGATTTCTCCTACAATGAGCAGTACTTC
V: TRBV12-3/TRBV12-4; J: TRBJ2-3; D: .; size: many; CDR3: CASSGAGRFTDTQYF; DNA: TGTGCCAGCTCTGGGGCAGGGCGTTTCACAGATACGCAGTATTTT
V: TRBV4-2; J: TRBJ2-1; D: .; size: few; CDR3: CASSQVRGTYSYNEQFF; DNA: TGTGCCAGCAGCCAAGTCCGAGGGACCTACTCCTACAATGAGCAGTTCTTC
V: TRBV20-1; J: TRBJ1-5; D: TRBD1; size: .; CDR3: CSPFGGGRNQPQHF; DNA: TGCAGTCCCTTTGGAGGGGGCCGAAATCAGCCCCAGCATTTT
V: TRBV5-1; J: TRBJ2-1; D: .; size: few; CDR3: CASSLAGRQSYNEQFF; DNA: TGCGCCAGCAGCTTGGCCGGGAGACAGTCCTACAATGAGCAGTTCTTC
V: TRBV25-1; J: TRBJ2-1; D: .; size: few; CDR3: CASSEDGTPSINEQFF; DNA: TGTGCCAGCAGTGAAGACGGGACTCCCTCTATCAATGAGCAGTTCTTC
V: TRBV7-2; J: TRBJ1-2; D: .; size: .; CDR3: CASSLVGALSYGYTF; DNA: TGTGCCAGCAGCTTAGTAGGGGCCCTCTCTTATGGCTACACCTTC
V: TRBV20-1; J: TRBJ2-7; D: .; size: few; CDR3: CSATGHEQYF; DNA: TGCAGTGCTACAGGCCACGAGCAGTACTTC
V: TRBV13; J: TRBJ2-1; D: TRBD1; size: few; CDR3: CASSYLGTGNNEQFF; DNA: TGTGCCAGCAGCTATCTTGGGACAGGGAACAATGAGCAGTTCTTC
V: TRBV12-3/TRBV12-4; J: TRBJ1-2; D: TRBD1; size: .; CDR3: CASSRGQGLIYGYTF; DNA: TGTGCCAGCAGTAGGGGACAGGGACTTATCTATGGCTACACCTTC
V: TRBV4-1; J: TRBJ2-1; D: TRBD2; size: few; CDR3: CASSQGDRDYFSQFF; DNA: TGCGCCAGCAGCCAGGGGGACCGGGACTACTTCTCCCAGTTCTTC
V: TRBV12-3/TRBV12-4; J: TRBJ2-5; D: TRBD1; size: few; CDR3: CASRRGPQETQYF; DNA: TGTGCCAGCAGAAGGGGGCCCCAAGAGACCCAGTACTTC
V: TRBV5-1; J: TRBJ1-5; D: .; size: .; CDR3: CASSSSNYNQPQHF; DNA: TGCGCCAGCAGCTCCTCCAATTACAATCAGCCCCAGCATTTT